Below are 2 T cell receptor beta chains sequenced from a single sample in a study of blood T cell repertoires in COVID-19. The protocol was immunoSEQ multiplex PCR, while the TCRdb copy is restricted to in-frame clones and leaves out a portion. The sample lists around 200,000 clones; approximately 91% were seen once. The specimen sequenced was peripheral blood. These receptor sequences come from a man aged 18 to 30 with active or convalescent COVID-19.

For the CDR3, the DNA is TGCGCCAGCAGCTTCACCGCTCAGGGGGATACGCAGTATTTT. Protein product: CASSFTAQGDTQYF. The chain is built from TRBV5-1 and TRBJ2-3; possibly TRBD1 for D (6 bases). V was pared by 2 bases and J by 6 bases, with 13 bases between. The CDR3 is 14 residues long. In germline, CDR1 is SGHRS, CDR2 YFSETQ.

The chain uses TRBV7-9 and TRBJ1-6; TRBD1 aligns across 7 bases. J gave up 14 bases and V 4 bases, and 20 bases lay outside the gene matches. CDR1 and CDR2 from the germline V gene are SEHNR and FQNEAQ (reference sequence). This CDR3 comprises 17 residues. The CDR3, as DNA: TGTGCCAGCAGCTCCAAATCGTCCGGGACAGACGTTTGGACCCTCCACTTT. This codes for CASSSKSSGTDVWTLHF. The full variable domain, rest sourced from reference TRBV7-9 and TRBJ1-6, is DTGVSQNPRHKITKRGQNVTFRCDPISEHNRLYWYRQTLGQGPEFLTYFQNEAQLEKSRLLSDRFSAERPKGSFSTLEIQRTEQGDSAMYLCASSSKSSGTDVWTLHFGNGTRLTVT.